What follows are 24 T cell receptor beta chains derived from one specimen sequenced in a study of blood T cells in healthy people across ages. A second 7 to 11 cycle PCR used barcoded and J-beta primers. TCRdb reanalysed the 5' RACE reads using MiXCR and keeps one entry per CDR3 protein. The profile shows some 1,000,000 distinct CDR3 sequences, 20% to 25% of them singletons. The data also belong to a second study, concerning T cells of mothers and their children.

The sample taken for sequencing was blood. Source of these receptors: a girl under 10 years old in good health.

This chain uses TRBV29-1 with TRBJ1-1; a weak D match, TRBD1 (5 bases). The V gene lost 3 bases and the J gene lost 6 bases, with 14 bases spanning the gap. This CDR3 is 13 amino acids long. CDR1 and CDR2 from the germline V gene are SQVTM and ANQGSEA. The CDR3 protein is CSVDPGLSAEAFF. The CDR3 region has the DNA TGCAGCGTTGATCCAGGGTTGAGCGCTGAAGCTTTCTTT.

CDR3 region: CASSQSYRGTLLNEQFF. In DNA, the CDR3 is TGTGCCAGCAGCCAATCGTACAGGGGGACCCTTCTCAATGAGCAGTTCTTC. This rearrangement joins TRBV4-2 to TRBJ2-1, with 8 bases aligning to TRBD1. The germline CDR1 and CDR2 sequences are LGHNA and YNFKEQ. The J segment lost 6 bases and the V segment lost 2 bases, leaving 12 bases of the junction unmatched. The CDR3 length is 17 residues.

The V gene is TRBV4-2, the J gene TRBJ1-1; the match to TRBD1 covers 7 bases. The CDR3 spans 13 residues. The junction had 6 bases not matched to a gene; V was cut back by 7 bases and J by 4 bases. CDR1 and CDR2 from the germline V gene are LGHNA and YNFKEQ. CDR3 DNA: TGTGCCAGCACCCAGGGGGAAAGCACTGAAGCTTTCTTT. This gives the protein CASTQGESTEAFF.

This clonotype was counted ten times or more. The chain employs TRBV9 and TRBJ2-3; D unclear. This CDR3 spans 13 amino acids. The germline V and J ends were trimmed by 6 bases and 0 bases, with 8 bases remaining between them. Germline CDR1 SGDLS, CDR2 YYNGEE. The DNA for the CDR3 is TGTGCCAGCAAGCCTGGCAGCACAGATACGCAGTATTTT. Translation gives CASKPGSTDTQYF.

This clonotype was seen a handful of times. The chain uses TRBV5-1 and TRBJ1-4, with a possible D match to TRBD1 (5 bases). This CDR3 region has 16 residues. V was shortened by 1 base and J by 4 bases, with 14 bases between the two germline ends. CDR1 is SGHRS, CDR2 YFSETQ, per germline. The CDR3 loop reads CASSLNPRGGNEKLFF. The CDR3 bases are TGCGCCAGCAGCTTGAACCCTCGCGGGGGTAATGAAAAACTGTTTTTT.

The chain links TRBV7-8 to TRBJ2-7; TRBD2 matches 9 bases. Germline CDR1 is SGHVS and CDR2 is FQNEAQ. There are 19 residues in the CDR3. J lost 11 bases, V lost 3 bases, and 26 bases had no gene match. DNA for the CDR3: TGTGCCAGCAGCTTGTGGCTGCTTCCGCAGACTAGCGGAAAGGGGGAGGAGTACTTC. This gives the protein CASSLWLLPQTSGKGEEYF.

The chain combines TRBV9 with TRBJ2-5; a weak D match, TRBD2 (5 bases). Germline assignment: CDR1 SGDLS and CDR2 YYNGEE. The V end lost 0 bases, the J end lost 7 bases, and 16 bases lay between the germline ends. The CDR3 spans 15 residues. The CDR3: CASSVEGGPGTTQYF. CDR3 nucleotide sequence: TGTGCCAGCAGCGTAGAGGGCGGGCCCGGTACGACCCAGTACTTC.

The chain has TRBV27 and TRBJ2-3, with D unclear. V was pared by 4 bases and J by 6 bases, with 11 bases between. Germline CDR1 and CDR2: MNHEY and SMNVEV (reference sequence). The length of the CDR3 is 13 residues. The CDR3 nucleotides read TGTGCCAGCAGTTCCCCGATTTTGGATACGCAGTATTTT. Its protein is CASSSPILDTQYF.

There are a few counts of this clonotype. The CDR3 DNA follows: TGTGCCACCAGTGATCCGAGGACTAGCCTTATTCAGTACTTC. This sequence encodes CATSDPRTSLIQYF. J is TRBJ2-4 and V is TRBV24-1, with 8 nucleotides matching TRBD2. Germline assignment: CDR1 KGHDR and CDR2 SFDVKD. V gave up 3 bases and J gave up 10 bases; unmatched junction bases: 7. The length of the CDR3 is 14 residues.

The chain couples TRBV4-3 to TRBJ1-1; the D is unclear. Trimming cost V 0 bases and J 7 bases, with 15 bases left between them. There are 15 residues in the CDR3. Germline CDR1 LGHNA, CDR2 YSLEER. In DNA, the CDR3 is TGCGCCAGCAGCCAAGAGAGGAACTCTAACCTTGAAGCTTTCTTT. Translating it yields CASSQERNSNLEAFF.

The chain joins TRBV6-2 or TRBV6-3 to TRBJ2-3; D gene uncertain. CDR3 size: 12 residues. Deletions cut 6 bases from V and 4 bases from J, with 8 bases between. Germline CDR1 and CDR2: MNHEY and SVGEGT. The CDR3 region has the DNA TGTGCCAGCAGCCGGACCTCAGATACGCAGTATTTT. It is translated as CASSRTSDTQYF.

The rearrangement links TRBV25-1 to TRBJ2-5; tentative D call: TRBD1 (5 bases). The CDR3 consists of 16 residues. Germline V CDR1 and CDR2: MGHDK, SYGVNS. V lost 6 bases and J 3 bases, leaving 20 bases between the germline ends. DNA of the CDR3: TGTGCCAGCAGCACCGTGCAGGGTGAAATAGAAGAGACCCAGTACTTC. It specifies CASSTVQGEIEETQYF.

The rearrangement joins TRBV29-1 to TRBJ2-1; tentative D call: TRBD1 (6 bases). CDR3 length: 13 residues. V was shortened by 6 bases and J by 1 base, with 10 bases between the two germline ends. Germline V CDR1 and CDR2: SQVTM, ANQGSEA. CDR3 region: CSVQGISYNEQFF. In DNA, the CDR3 is TGCAGCGTACAGGGCATATCCTACAATGAGCAGTTCTTC.

This chain uses TRBV27 with TRBJ2-5; 10 positions match TRBD1. The tail of the sequence fits TRBJ2-7 better, so the J call may be wrong. Germline V gene data show CDR1 as MNHEY and CDR2 as SMNVEV (reference sequence). This CDR3 has 15 residues. CDR3 sequence: CASSSVGTGDYEQYF. DNA of the CDR3: TGTGCCAGCAGTTCCGTGGGGACAGGGGACTACGAGCAGTACTTC.

The chain combines TRBV11-3 with TRBJ1-1; the D is unclear. V gave up 2 bases and J gave up 11 bases, with 12 bases separating them. Looked up from germline, CDR1 is SGHNT and CDR2 is YENEEA. The CDR3 consists of 12 residues. CDR3 sequence: CASSLWPPEAFF. CDR3 sequence (DNA): TGTGCCAGCAGCTTATGGCCCCCGGAGGCTTTCTTT.

This chain uses TRBV20-1 with TRBJ2-1, with a weak D call TRBD2 (6 bases). Germline V gives CDR1 DFQATT, CDR2 SNEGSKA (reference sequence). V dropped 1 base and J dropped 6 bases, with 10 bases sitting between them. This CDR3 contains 13 residues. This CDR3 reads CSARALGGNEQFF. The CDR3 coding sequence is TGCAGTGCTAGAGCCCTCGGGGGCAATGAGCAGTTCTTC.

Details on this clonotype: Mismatch with germline at one junction end may stem from a read error. In nucleotides, the CDR3 is TGCGCCAGCAGCGTATCCCTCATAGATACGCAGTATTTT. This gives the protein CASSVSLIDTQYF. This chain links TRBV9 with TRBJ2-3; no reliable D call. The CDR3 totals 13 residues. Germline CDR1 is SGDLS and CDR2 is YYNGEE.

A few counts support this clonotype. CDR3 amino acids: CSARARSLLGPERNQPQHF. CDR3 in DNA: TGCAGTGCTAGAGCCCGTTCCCTCCTGGGCCCTGAGAGGAATCAGCCCCAGCATTTT. The rearrangement links TRBV20-1 to TRBJ1-5; D is ambiguous. The CDR3 has 19 residues. With 1 base removed from V and 4 bases from J, the gap between germline ends came to 26 bases. In germline, CDR1 is DFQATT, CDR2 SNEGSKA (reference sequence).

The table lists this clonotype with a few counts. Here the CDR3 reads CASSPGLADAYNEQFF. CDR3 in DNA: TGCGCCAGCAGCCCGGGACTAGCGGACGCCTACAATGAGCAGTTCTTC. The chain carries TRBV5-1 and TRBJ2-1; 11 nucleotides align to TRBD2. V lost 4 bases to trimming and J lost 2 bases; unmatched junction nucleotides: 5. The CDR3 consists of 16 residues. Looked up from germline, CDR1 is SGHRS and CDR2 is YFSETQ.

The chain recombines TRBV7-2 with TRBJ2-3; D is possibly TRBD1 (5 bases). Germline CDR1 is SGHTA and CDR2 is FQGNSA. CDR3 size: 16 residues. V was trimmed by 2 bases and J by 2 bases, leaving 14 bases between them. The DNA of the CDR3 is TGTGCCAGCAGCTTATTACCGACAGTTTTCACAGATACGCAGTATTTT. It translates to CASSLLPTVFTDTQYF.

There are a few counts of this clonotype. V and J are TRBV15 and TRBJ2-5; 7 bases match TRBD1. The J call may be in error: the DNA end matches TRBJ2-1 better. The CDR3 is 12 residues long. Germline loops: CDR1 LNHNV, CDR2 YYDKDF (reference sequence). CDR3 residues: CATGTAADEQFF. The CDR3 DNA reads as TGTGCCACGGGGACAGCCGCGGATGAGCAGTTCTTC.

The chain uses TRBV12-3 or TRBV12-4 and TRBJ2-2; D is unresolved. Trimming pared 8 bases from V and 6 bases from J, leaving 13 bases between. This CDR3 is 13 amino acids long. The CDR3 region is CASHRPFSGELFF. The CDR3 nucleotides read TGTGCCAGCCATAGACCCTTTTCCGGGGAGCTGTTTTTT.

The table lists this clonotype with a few counts. This CDR3 reads CASSWIGVEQYF. DNA for the CDR3: TGTGCCAGCAGCTGGATAGGGGTCGAGCAGTACTTC. The chain combines TRBV3-1 with TRBJ2-7; the D gene is possibly TRBD1 (5 bases). This CDR3 contains 12 residues. The V and J ends lost 5 bases and 6 bases respectively, with 11 bases between them. CDR1 and CDR2 (germline): LGHDT, YNNKEL (reference sequence).

The chain uses TRBV5-1 and TRBJ1-2; a weak D match, TRBD1 (6 bases). Germline lookup yields CDR1 SGHRS and CDR2 YFSETQ. The CDR3 is 12 residues long. V gave up 4 bases and J gave up 5 bases, with 9 bases separating them. The CDR3: CASSTGQYGYTF. The CDR3 nucleotides read TGCGCCAGCAGCACAGGACAGTATGGCTACACCTTC.